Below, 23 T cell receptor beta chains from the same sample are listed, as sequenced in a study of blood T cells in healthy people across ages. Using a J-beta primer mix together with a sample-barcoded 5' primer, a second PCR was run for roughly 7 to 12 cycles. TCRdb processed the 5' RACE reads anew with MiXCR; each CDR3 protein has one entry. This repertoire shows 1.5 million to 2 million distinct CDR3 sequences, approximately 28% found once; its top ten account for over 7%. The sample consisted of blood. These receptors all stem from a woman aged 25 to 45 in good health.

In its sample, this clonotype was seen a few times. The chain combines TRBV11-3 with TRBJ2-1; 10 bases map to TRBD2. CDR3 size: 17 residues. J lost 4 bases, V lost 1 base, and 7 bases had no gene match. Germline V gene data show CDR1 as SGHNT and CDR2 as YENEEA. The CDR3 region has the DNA TGTGCCAGCAGCTTAGGACCAGCGGGGGGGCAGTACAATGAGCAGTTCTTC. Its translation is CASSLGPAGGQYNEQFF. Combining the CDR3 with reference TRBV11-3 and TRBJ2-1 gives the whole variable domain EAGVVQSPRYKIIEKKQPVAFWCNPISGHNTLYWYLQNLGQGPELLIRYENEEAVDDSQLPKDRFSAERLKGVDSTLKIQPAELGDSAVYLCASSLGPAGGQYNEQFFGPGTRLTVL.

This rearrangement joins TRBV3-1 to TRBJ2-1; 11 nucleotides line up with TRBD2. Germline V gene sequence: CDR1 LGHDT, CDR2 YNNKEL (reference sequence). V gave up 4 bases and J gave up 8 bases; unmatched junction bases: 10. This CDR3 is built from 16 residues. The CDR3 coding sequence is TGTGCCAGCAGCCTTATAGCGGGAGGGCCTGTAGATGAGCAGTTCTTC. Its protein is CASSLIAGGPVDEQFF.

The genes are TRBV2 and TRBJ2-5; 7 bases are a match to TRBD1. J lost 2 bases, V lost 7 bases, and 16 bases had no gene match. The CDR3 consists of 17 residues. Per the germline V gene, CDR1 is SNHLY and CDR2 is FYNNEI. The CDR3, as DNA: TGTGCCAGCACCCAGGGGACAGCGGTGTTTGGGCAAGAGACCCAGTACTTC. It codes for CASTQGTAVFGQETQYF. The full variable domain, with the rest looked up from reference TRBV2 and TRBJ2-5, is EPEVTQTPSHQVTQMGQEVILRCVPISNHLYFYWYRQILGQKVEFLVSFYNNEISEKSEIFDDQFSVERPDGSNFTLKIRSTKLEDSAMYFCASTQGTAVFGQETQYFGPGTRLLVL.

CDR3 coding DNA: TGCAGTGCAACCGACAGGGGCGGCAATCAGCCCCAGCATTTT. Its translation is CSATDRGGNQPQHF. The V gene is TRBV20-1, the J gene TRBJ1-5, with TRBD1 identical over 8 bases. The CDR3 extends over 14 amino acids. Per germline, CDR1 DFQATT and CDR2 SNEGSKA (reference sequence). The junction had 6 bases not matched to a gene; V was cut back by 6 bases and J by 2 bases.

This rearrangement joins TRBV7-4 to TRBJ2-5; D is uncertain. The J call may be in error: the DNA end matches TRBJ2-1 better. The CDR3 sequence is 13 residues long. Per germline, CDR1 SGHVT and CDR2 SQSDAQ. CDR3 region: CASRPARQETQFF. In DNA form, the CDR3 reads TGTGCCAGCCGACCGGCTAGGCAAGAGACCCAGTTCTTC.

This chain's CDR3 is CASSHYNSYEQYF. CDR3 coding DNA: TGTGCCAGCAGCCATTATAATTCCTACGAGCAGTACTTC. This chain connects TRBV3-1 to TRBJ2-7; no clear D gene. Trimming stripped 3 bases from V and 1 base from J, with 7 bases between. Germline assignment: CDR1 LGHDT and CDR2 YNNKEL (reference sequence). The CDR3 loop spans 13 amino acids.

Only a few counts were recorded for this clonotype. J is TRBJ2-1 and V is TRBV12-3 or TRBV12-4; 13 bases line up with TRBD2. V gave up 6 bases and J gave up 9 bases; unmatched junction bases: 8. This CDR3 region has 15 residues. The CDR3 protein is CASRAPGLAGSEQFF. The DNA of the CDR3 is TGTGCCAGCAGGGCACCGGGACTAGCGGGATCTGAGCAGTTCTTC.

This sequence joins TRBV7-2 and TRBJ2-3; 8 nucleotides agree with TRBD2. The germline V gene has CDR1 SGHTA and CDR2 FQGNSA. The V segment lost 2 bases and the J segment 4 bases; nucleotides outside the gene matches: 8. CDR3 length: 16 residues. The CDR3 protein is CASSLRLAGPSDTQYF. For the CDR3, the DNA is TGTGCCAGCAGCTTAAGGCTAGCGGGTCCTTCAGATACGCAGTATTTT.

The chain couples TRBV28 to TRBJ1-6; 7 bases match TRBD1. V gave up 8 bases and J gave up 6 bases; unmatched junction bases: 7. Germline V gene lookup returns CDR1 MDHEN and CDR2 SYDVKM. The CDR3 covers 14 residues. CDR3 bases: TGTGCCAGCCTCCCCGGGACAGTTAATTCACCCCTCCACTTT. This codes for CASLPGTVNSPLHF.

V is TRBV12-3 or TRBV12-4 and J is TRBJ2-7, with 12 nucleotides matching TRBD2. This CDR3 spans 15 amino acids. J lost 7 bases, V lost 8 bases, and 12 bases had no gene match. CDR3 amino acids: CASGKLAGGRGEQYF. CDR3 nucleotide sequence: TGTGCCAGCGGGAAACTAGCGGGGGGCCGAGGGGAGCAGTACTTC.

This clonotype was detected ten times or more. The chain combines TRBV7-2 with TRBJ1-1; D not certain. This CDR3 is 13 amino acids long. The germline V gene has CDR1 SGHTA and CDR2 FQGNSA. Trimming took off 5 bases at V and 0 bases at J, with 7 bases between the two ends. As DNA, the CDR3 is TGTGCCAGCAGCCCACCACTGAACACTGAAGCTTTCTTT. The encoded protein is CASSPPLNTEAFF.

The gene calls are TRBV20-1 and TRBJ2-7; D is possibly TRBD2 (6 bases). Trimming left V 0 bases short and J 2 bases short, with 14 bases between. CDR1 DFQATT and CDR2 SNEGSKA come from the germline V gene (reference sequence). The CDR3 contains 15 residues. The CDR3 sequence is CSAREGGRVPYEQYF. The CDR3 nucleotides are TGCAGTGCTAGAGAGGGAGGAAGGGTACCCTACGAGCAGTACTTC.

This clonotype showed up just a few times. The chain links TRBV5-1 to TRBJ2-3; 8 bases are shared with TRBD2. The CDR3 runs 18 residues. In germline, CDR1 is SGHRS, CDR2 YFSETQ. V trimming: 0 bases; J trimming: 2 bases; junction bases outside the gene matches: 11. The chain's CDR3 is CASSLGVSGTLSTDTQYF. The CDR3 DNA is TGCGCCAGCAGCTTGGGGGTTAGCGGGACGCTTTCCACAGATACGCAGTATTTT.

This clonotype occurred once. DNA of the CDR3: TGTGCCAGCAGAATCGGGGGGACAGGGGGCGCAGGCACTGAAGCTTTCTTT. Translation: CASRIGGTGGAGTEAFF. The chain links TRBV6-6 to TRBJ1-1, with 12 nucleotides matching TRBD1. The CDR3 is 17 residues long. The germline V gene encodes CDR1 MNHNY and CDR2 SVGAGI (reference sequence). The V segment lost 6 bases and the J segment 4 bases; nucleotides outside the gene matches: 12.

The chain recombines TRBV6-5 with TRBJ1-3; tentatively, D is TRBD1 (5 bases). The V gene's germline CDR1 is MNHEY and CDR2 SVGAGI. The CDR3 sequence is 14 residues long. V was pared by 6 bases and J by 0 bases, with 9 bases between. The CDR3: CASRKDSSGNTIYF. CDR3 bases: TGTGCCAGCAGAAAAGACAGCTCTGGAAACACCATATATTTT.

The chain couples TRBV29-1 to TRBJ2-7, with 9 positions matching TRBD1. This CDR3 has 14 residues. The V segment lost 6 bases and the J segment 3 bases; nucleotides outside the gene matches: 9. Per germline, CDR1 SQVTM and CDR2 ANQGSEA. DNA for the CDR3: TGCAGCGTGATCCTCGGGACAGGGATCTACGAGCAGTACTTC. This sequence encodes CSVILGTGIYEQYF.

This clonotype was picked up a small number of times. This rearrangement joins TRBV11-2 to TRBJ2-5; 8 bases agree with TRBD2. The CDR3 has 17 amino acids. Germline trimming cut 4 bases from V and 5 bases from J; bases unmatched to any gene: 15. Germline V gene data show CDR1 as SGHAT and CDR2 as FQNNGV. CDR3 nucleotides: TGTGCCAGCAGCTCCGGACCGGGACTAGAAGTTTGGGAGACCCAGTACTTC. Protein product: CASSSGPGLEVWETQYF.

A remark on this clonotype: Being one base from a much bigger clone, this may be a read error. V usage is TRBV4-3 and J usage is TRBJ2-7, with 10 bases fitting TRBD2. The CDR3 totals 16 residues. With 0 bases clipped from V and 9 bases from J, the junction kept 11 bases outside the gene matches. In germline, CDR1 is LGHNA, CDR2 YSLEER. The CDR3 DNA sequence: TGCGCCAGCAGCCAAGAAGCACGACTAGCGGGTAGCGGGCAGTACTTC. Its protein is CASSQEARLAGSGQYF.

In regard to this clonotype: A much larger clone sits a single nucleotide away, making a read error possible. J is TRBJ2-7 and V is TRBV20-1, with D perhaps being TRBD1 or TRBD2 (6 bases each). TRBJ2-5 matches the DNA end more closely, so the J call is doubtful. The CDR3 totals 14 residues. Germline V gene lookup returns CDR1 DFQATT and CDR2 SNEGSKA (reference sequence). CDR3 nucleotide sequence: TGCGGTGCTAGAGACCAGCGGAGGGGGGAGACCCAGTACTTC. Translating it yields CGARDQRRGETQYF.

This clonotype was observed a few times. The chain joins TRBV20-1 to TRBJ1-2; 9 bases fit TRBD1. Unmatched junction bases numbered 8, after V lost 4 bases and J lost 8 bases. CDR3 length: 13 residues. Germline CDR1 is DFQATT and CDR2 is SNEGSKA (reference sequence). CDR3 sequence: CSAIPGQGRGYTF. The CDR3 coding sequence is TGCAGTGCTATACCGGGACAGGGTCGCGGCTACACCTTC.

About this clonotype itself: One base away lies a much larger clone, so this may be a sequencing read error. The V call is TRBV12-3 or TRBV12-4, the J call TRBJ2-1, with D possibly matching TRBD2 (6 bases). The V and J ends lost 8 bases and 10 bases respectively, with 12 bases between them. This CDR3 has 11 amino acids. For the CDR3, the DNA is TGTGCCAGCCAGGGAGGCTACGAGCAGTTCTTC. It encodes CASQGGYEQFF.

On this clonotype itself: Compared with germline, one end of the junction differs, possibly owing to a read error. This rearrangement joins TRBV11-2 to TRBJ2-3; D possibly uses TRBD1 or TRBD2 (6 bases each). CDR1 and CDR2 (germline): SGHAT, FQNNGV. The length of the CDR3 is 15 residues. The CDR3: CAGSLWGARTDTQYF. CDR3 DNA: TGTGCCGGCAGCTTATGGGGGGCGCGCACAGATACGCAGTATTTT.

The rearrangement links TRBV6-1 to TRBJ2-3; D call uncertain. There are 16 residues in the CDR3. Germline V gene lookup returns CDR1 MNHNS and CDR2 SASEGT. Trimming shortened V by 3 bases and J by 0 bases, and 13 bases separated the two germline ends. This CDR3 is CASSDLAGTSTDTQYF. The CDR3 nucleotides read TGTGCCAGCAGTGACCTGGCCGGAACTAGCACAGATACGCAGTATTTT.